The 24 T cell receptor beta chains below all came from one sample that was sequenced in a study of control samples from healthy donors and cancer patients. Sequencing used immunoSEQ multiplex PCR; TCRdb keeps in-frame clones, though not all of them. The repertoire holds 90,000 to 120,000 clones, with 82% as singletons. The source material was blood. Source of these receptors: a young man in good health.

The rearrangement links TRBV5-1 to TRBJ2-3, with a weak D call TRBD1 (6 bases). Trimming removed 0 bases from V and 0 bases from J, with 17 bases in between. This CDR3 contains 18 residues. CDR1 and CDR2 (germline): SGHRS, YFSETQ. The CDR3 coding sequence is TGCGCCAGCAGCTTGGGCAGGTGGGGGACATCTAGCACAGATACGCAGTATTTT. The encoded protein is CASSLGRWGTSSTDTQYF. The complete variable domain, with remaining parts taken from reference TRBV5-1 and TRBJ2-3, reads KAGVTQTPRYLIKTRGQQVTLSCSPISGHRSVSWYQQTPGQGLQFLFEYFSETQRNKGNFPGRFSGRQFSNSRSEMNVSTLELGDSALYLCASSLGRWGTSSTDTQYFGPGTRLTVL.

The rearrangement links TRBV29-1 to TRBJ2-7; D gene ambiguous. V gave up 4 bases and J gave up 2 bases, with 9 bases separating them. There are 12 residues in the CDR3. Germline V gives CDR1 SQVTM, CDR2 ANQGSEA. The CDR3: CSVVGQTYEQYV. The CDR3 coding sequence is TGCAGCGTTGTTGGGCAGACCTACGAGCAGTACGTC.

The CDR3 is CASSYYYGYTF. The CDR3, as DNA: TGTGCCAGCAGTTATTATTATGGCTACACCTTC. V is TRBV12-3 or TRBV12-4 and J is TRBJ1-2; no firm D call. The CDR3 has 11 residues. The V end was cut by 4 bases, the J end by 5 bases, with 5 bases between.

This chain connects TRBV7-8 to TRBJ2-7, with D tentatively TRBD2 (6 bases). The CDR3 covers 16 residues. V lost 0 bases and J 4 bases, leaving 16 bases between the germline ends. Germline V gene data show CDR1 as SGHVS and CDR2 as FQNEAQ. The CDR3 DNA follows: TGTGCCAGCAGCTTAGCTACCCGGGGGAGAGTATACGAGCAGTACTTC. This sequence encodes CASSLATRGRVYEQYF.

V and J are TRBV24-1 and TRBJ1-5; D is unclear. The CDR3 consists of 12 residues. V was pared by 7 bases and J by 0 bases, with 3 bases between. Germline V gene data show CDR1 as KGHDR and CDR2 as SFDVKD. The CDR3 DNA reads as TGTGCCACCAGCTATAGCAATCAGCCCCAGCATTTT. Protein: CATSYSNQPQHF.

The gene calls are TRBV12-3 or TRBV12-4 and TRBJ2-7, with D unresolved. The CDR3 extends over 12 amino acids. Trimming took off 7 bases at V and 2 bases at J, with 9 bases between the two ends. For the CDR3, the DNA is TGTGCCAGCAAAGGAGCCCCCTACGAGCAGTACTTC. Translation: CASKGAPYEQYF.

The chain couples TRBV3-1 (or the pseudogene TRBV3-2) to TRBJ1-2; D not certain. The CDR3 runs to 17 residues. The V end lost 4 bases, the J end lost 5 bases, and 23 bases lay between the germline ends. The germline V gene encodes CDR1 LGHDT and CDR2 YNNKEL (reference sequence). CDR3 amino acids: CASSRLITTGTTYGYTF. The CDR3 DNA is TGTGCCAGCAGCCGCCTAATAACGACTGGTACTACGTATGGCTACACCTTC.

This chain links TRBV24-1 with TRBJ2-1; the match to TRBD1 covers 7 bases. The CDR3 has 17 residues. V shed 5 bases, J shed 5 bases, and the junction held 14 bases outside the gene matches. Germline V gene sequence: CDR1 KGHDR, CDR2 SFDVKD. The CDR3 region has the DNA TGTGCCACCAGTGCCACGTACAGGGGAATGTCAAACAATGAGCAGTTCTTC. Its translation: CATSATYRGMSNNEQFF.

The table lists this clone with a count of one. The rearrangement uses TRBV4-2 and TRBJ1-6; the D is unclear. Between the trimmed V and J ends, which lost 0 bases and 8 bases, there was a span of 8 bases. The germline CDR1 and CDR2 sequences are LGHNA and YNFKEQ. This CDR3 is 14 amino acids long. As DNA, the CDR3 is TGTGCCAGCAGCCAAGAACAGTTGGATTCACCCCTCCACTTT. It is translated as CASSQEQLDSPLHF.

This clone is a singleton in its sample. V and J are TRBV19 and TRBJ2-7, with a possible D match to TRBD1 (5 bases). Per the germline V gene, CDR1 is LNHDA and CDR2 is SQIVND (reference sequence). V lost 11 bases and J lost 3, with 11 bases in between. CDR3 length: 11 amino acids. CDR3 protein: CACKQVYEQYF. The DNA of the CDR3 is TGTGCCTGTAAACAGGTCTACGAGCAGTACTTC.

V usage is TRBV30 and J usage is TRBJ2-4, with 9 bases that match TRBD1. Looked up from germline, CDR1 is GTSNPN and CDR2 is SVGIG (reference sequence). V shed 3 bases and J 7 bases; nucleotides not matched to a gene: 4. The CDR3 covers 13 residues. DNA for the CDR3: TGTGCCTGGAGCGTCACAGGGGGCAACATTCAGTACTTC. Translating it yields CAWSVTGGNIQYF. Looking up the rest from reference TRBV30 and TRBJ2-4 gives the full variable domain: SQTIHQWPATLVQPVGSPLSLECTVEGTSNPNLYWYRQAAGRGLQLLFYSVGIGQISSEVPQNLSASRPQDRQFILSSKKLLLSDSGFYLCAWSVTGGNIQYFGAGTRLSVL.

The chain uses TRBV10-3 and TRBJ2-2; 8 positions agree with TRBD2. V lost 0 bases to trimming and J lost 5 bases; unmatched junction nucleotides: 5. Germline CDR1 is ENHRY and CDR2 is SYGVKD. The CDR3 runs 16 residues. CDR3 in amino acids: CAISESTAGATGELFF. The CDR3 DNA follows: TGTGCCATCAGTGAGTCGACAGCGGGGGCGACCGGGGAGCTGTTTTTT.

The count of this clone is one. CDR3 loop: CASRAWVNSPLHF. The CDR3 DNA reads as TGTGCAAGTCGTGCCTGGGTCAATTCACCCCTCCACTTT. V and J are TRBV12-2 and TRBJ1-6. TRBV12-2 is annotated as a pseudogene. The CDR3 length is 13 residues.

The V and J genes are TRBV11-3 and TRBJ2-2; D ambiguous. The CDR3 is 13 amino acids. Germline V gene sequence: CDR1 SGHNT, CDR2 YENEEA. Trimming shortened V by 2 bases and J by 4 bases, and 5 bases separated the two germline ends. CDR3 region: CASSLKSTGELFF. CDR3 nucleotides: TGTGCCAGCAGCTTAAAATCCACCGGGGAGCTGTTTTTT.

This clone has a single count. V usage is TRBV4-3 and J usage is TRBJ2-7, with 12 bases that match TRBD1. The V and J ends lost 2 bases and 7 bases, in that order; junction bases with no gene match: 12. The length of the CDR3 is 17 residues. CDR1 is LGHNA and CDR2 is YSLEER in the germline V gene. CDR3 DNA: TGCGCCAGCAGCCAAACCCTGGGCCGGGACAGGGGGCGTGAGCAGTACTTC. Protein sequence: CASSQTLGRDRGREQYF.

The genes are TRBV9 and TRBJ2-1; the match to TRBD2 covers 9 bases. V trimming: 4 bases; J trimming: 5 bases; junction bases outside the gene matches: 7. The CDR3 runs to 15 residues. Germline V gene data show CDR1 as SGDLS and CDR2 as YYNGEE. CDR3 amino acids: CASSPLAGENNEQFF. The CDR3 coding sequence is TGTGCCAGCAGCCCTTTAGCGGGGGAGAACAATGAGCAGTTCTTC.

Concerning this clone itself: A junction end diverges from the germline sequence, so it may reflect a read error. This rearrangement joins TRBV3-1 (or the pseudogene TRBV3-2) to TRBJ1-3; D is unclear. Germline V CDR1 and CDR2: LGHDT, YNNKEL (reference sequence). CDR3 length: 14 amino acids. CDR3 nucleotide sequence: TGTGCCAGCAGCCAAGCGAACTCTGGAAACGCCATATATTTT. Its translation is CASSQANSGNAIYF.

V is TRBV28 and J is TRBJ1-1; no reliable D call. With 2 bases removed from V and 4 bases from J, the gap between germline ends came to 14 bases. CDR1 and CDR2 (germline): MDHEN, SYDVKM. CDR3 length equals 15 residues. CDR3 nucleotides: TGTGCCAGCAGTTTAACCGCCGGGTCGGGCACTGAAGCTTTCTTT. As protein: CASSLTAGSGTEAFF.

The genes are TRBV15 and TRBJ1-4; 8 nucleotides match TRBD1. With V trimmed by 7 bases and J by 2 bases, 18 bases remained unmatched. Germline V lookup: CDR1 LNHNV, CDR2 YYDKDF (reference sequence). This CDR3 contains 19 residues. The CDR3 nucleotides read TGTGCCACCACCGGACCAGGACAGGGAGGAAAGGTTACTAATGAAAAACTGTTTTTT. This translates into CATTGPGQGGKVTNEKLFF.

This clone was observed a handful of times. This CDR3 reads CATRSRGSETQYF. The CDR3 coding sequence is TGTGCCACCAGGAGCCGGGGGTCAGAGACCCAGTACTTC. The chain recombines TRBV24-1 with TRBJ2-5, with D maybe TRBD2 (6 bases). V was trimmed by 7 bases and J by 4 bases, leaving 12 bases between them. Per germline, CDR1 KGHDR and CDR2 SFDVKD. This CDR3 comprises 13 residues.

V usage is TRBV28 and J usage is TRBJ2-7; TRBD1 is a possible D gene (6 bases). CDR3 length equals 13 residues. The germline V and J ends were trimmed by 3 bases and 4 bases, with 10 bases remaining between them. The germline V gene has CDR1 MDHEN and CDR2 SYDVKM. The CDR3 reads CASSLGQGYEQYF. Here the CDR3 DNA reads TGTGCCAGCAGTTTGGGCCAGGGGTACGAGCAGTACTTC.

CDR3 nucleotides: TGTGCCAGCAGTTACGGGGGGAGGCTGTTTTTT. Protein sequence: CASSYGGRLFF. The chain links TRBV6-5 to TRBJ2-2, with D tentatively TRBD2 (6 bases). CDR3 size: 11 residues. V was shortened by 2 bases and J by 13 bases, with 8 bases between the two germline ends. Germline V gene lookup returns CDR1 MNHEY and CDR2 SVGAGI.

The CDR3 bases are TGTGCCAGCAGCTTACCGACAGCTAGCACAGATACGCAGTATTTT. Its protein product is CASSLPTASTDTQYF. This rearrangement joins TRBV7-2 to TRBJ2-3; D possibly corresponds to TRBD1 (5 bases). V was cut by 2 bases and J by 0 bases, with 9 bases left in between. Germline assignment: CDR1 SGHTA and CDR2 FQGNSA. The CDR3 consists of 15 residues.

The chain links TRBV7-6 to TRBJ1-2; 8 nucleotides agree with TRBD1. V lost 3 bases to trimming and J lost 7 bases; unmatched junction nucleotides: 10. Germline lookup yields CDR1 SGHVS and CDR2 FNYEAQ. The CDR3 has 15 amino acids. In nucleotides, the CDR3 is TGTGCCAGCAGCTTGACGGCAGGGGGCGCGGGTGGCTACACCTTC. Its protein product is CASSLTAGGAGGYTF.